A single sample gave rise to the 31 T cell receptor beta chains below, sequenced in a study of CD8 T cells in Susac syndrome. RNA totalling roughly 0.5 to 1 ug underwent reverse transcription with random hexamers. TCRdb analysed the immunoSEQ multiplex PCR reads with MiXCR anew, one entry per CDR3 protein. Among roughly 140,000 distinct CDR3 sequences listed, around 94% were seen once. Sequenced sample: CD8+ T cells from PBMCs. These receptors were collected from a human donor in good health.

CDR3 bases: TGTGCCAGCAGCCAAGATCGCCTAGCGGGAAACCCCTACAATGAGCAGTTCTTC. Its protein product is CASSQDRLAGNPYNEQFF. The V and J genes are TRBV3-1 and TRBJ2-1, with 9 bases that match TRBD2. The CDR3 is made up of 18 amino acids. The trim removed 0 bases at V and 2 bases at J, leaving 8 bases unmatched. The germline gives CDR1 LGHDT, CDR2 YNNKEL (reference sequence).

The gene calls are TRBV6-5 and TRBJ2-7, with D hard to call. CDR1 and CDR2 (germline): MNHEY, SVGAGI. This CDR3 has 17 residues. V was trimmed by 6 bases and J by 4 bases, leaving 25 bases between them. The CDR3 DNA reads TGTGCCAGCAGCTATCCGACGGACGACTGGGTTGGGTACGAGCAGTACTTC. Residues: CASSYPTDDWVGYEQYF.

V and J are TRBV3-1 and TRBJ2-7; TRBD2 matches 7 bases. The CDR3 contains 16 residues. V gave up 1 base and J gave up 0 bases; unmatched junction bases: 6. Per germline, CDR1 LGHDT and CDR2 YNNKEL (reference sequence). The CDR3 reads CASSQAPSGSSYEQYF. CDR3 nucleotide sequence: TGTGCCAGCAGCCAAGCCCCTAGCGGTAGCTCCTACGAGCAGTACTTC.

The genes are TRBV7-9 and TRBJ2-1; possibly TRBD2 for D (6 bases). V was cut by 3 bases and J by 5 bases, with 20 bases left in between. The CDR3 is 17 residues long. Germline V CDR1 and CDR2: SEHNR, FQNEAQ (reference sequence). The CDR3 region is CASSLGFGRSGDNEQFF. The CDR3 DNA reads as TGTGCCAGCAGCTTGGGGTTCGGGAGAAGTGGGGACAATGAGCAGTTCTTC.

The rearrangement uses TRBV28 and TRBJ2-6, with unresolved D. The V end was cut by 3 bases, the J end by 4 bases, with 7 bases between. The CDR3 is 14 residues long. In germline, CDR1 is MDHEN, CDR2 SYDVKM. CDR3 nucleotide sequence: TGTGCCAGCAGTTTGGGCCCCGGGGCCAACGTCCTGACTTTC. It translates to CASSLGPGANVLTF.

The chain links TRBV13 to TRBJ1-1; D gene uncertain. The CDR3 contains 14 residues. V shed 2 bases and J shed 3 bases, with 10 bases lying between them. The germline V gene has CDR1 PRHDT and CDR2 FYEKMQ (reference sequence). The CDR3 reads CASSLRGRDTEAFF. The CDR3 region has the DNA TGTGCCAGCAGCTTAAGAGGGAGGGACACTGAAGCTTTCTTT.

V usage is TRBV27 and J usage is TRBJ2-7; perhaps TRBD2 as D (6 bases). V was cut by 0 bases and J by 1 base, with 7 bases left in between. This CDR3 region has 14 residues. Germline V gives CDR1 MNHEY, CDR2 SMNVEV (reference sequence). The CDR3 protein is CASSLSTSSYEQYF. The CDR3 nucleotides read TGTGCCAGCAGTTTATCGACTAGTTCCTACGAGCAGTACTTC.

The chain employs TRBV3-1 and TRBJ2-2, with no clear D. V lost 0 bases to trimming and J lost 6 bases, with 11 bases between them. The CDR3 extends over 15 amino acids. Germline loops: CDR1 LGHDT, CDR2 YNNKEL (reference sequence). This CDR3 is CASSQDPYAAGELFF. CDR3 sequence (DNA): TGTGCCAGCAGCCAAGATCCTTACGCGGCCGGGGAGCTGTTTTTT.

The gene calls are TRBV6-5 and TRBJ1-2; D is possibly TRBD1 (5 bases). The germline CDR1 and CDR2 sequences are MNHEY and SVGAGI. Trimming stripped 10 bases from V and 3 bases from J, with 15 bases between. This CDR3 comprises 13 residues. Here the CDR3 DNA reads TGTGCCACCTTACTGGCAGGGTACTATGGCTACACCTTC. Translating it yields CATLLAGYYGYTF.

The chain carries TRBV6-4 and TRBJ2-1, with 8 bases matching TRBD2. The V and J ends lost 5 bases and 0 bases, in that order; junction bases with no gene match: 3. Looked up from germline, CDR1 is MRHNA and CDR2 is SNTAGT. The CDR3 length is 15 residues. DNA for the CDR3: TGTGCCAGCAGTCTGCTAGCGGGCTCCTACAATGAGCAGTTCTTC. Translation: CASSLLAGSYNEQFF.

The CDR3 coding sequence is TGTGCCAGCAGCTTAAAAGGTATAGAGTCGGTCTACAATGAGCAGTTCTTC. This codes for CASSLKGIESVYNEQFF. The chain carries TRBV25-1 and TRBJ2-1; D is undetermined. V lost 6 bases and J 3 bases, leaving 21 bases between the germline ends. Per germline, CDR1 MGHDK and CDR2 SYGVNS. The CDR3 has 17 residues.

V and J are TRBV4-1 and TRBJ2-1; D remains ambiguous. There are 13 residues in the CDR3. CDR1 is MGHRA and CDR2 is YSYEKL in the germline V gene. V was cut by 1 base and J by 6 bases, with 7 bases left in between. The CDR3 protein is CASSQGLGNEQFF. In DNA, the CDR3 is TGCGCCAGCAGCCAAGGTTTAGGCAATGAGCAGTTCTTC.

V is TRBV27 and J is TRBJ2-1; D may be TRBD1 (6 bases). V was cut by 4 bases and J by 0 bases, with 13 bases left in between. The germline CDR1 and CDR2 sequences are MNHEY and SMNVEV (reference sequence). The CDR3 has 16 residues. The chain's CDR3 is CASSSHYRDSYNEQFF. CDR3 nucleotides: TGTGCCAGCAGTTCTCACTACAGGGACTCCTACAATGAGCAGTTCTTC.

The rearrangement links TRBV7-9 to TRBJ2-7, with D tentatively TRBD2 (6 bases). V lost 5 bases to trimming and J lost 6 bases, with 11 bases between them. The CDR3 has 12 residues. Germline CDR1 SEHNR, CDR2 FQNEAQ (reference sequence). The CDR3 region has the DNA TGTGCCAGCAGCACCGGGACTTCCGAGCAGTACTTC. Its translation is CASSTGTSEQYF.

The J gene is TRBJ2-1, the V gene TRBV24-1; a weak D match, TRBD1 (6 bases). The V end was cut by 6 bases, the J end by 0 bases, with 14 bases between. The CDR3 extends over 16 amino acids. Germline-derived CDR1 and CDR2 are KGHDR and SFDVKD. DNA of the CDR3: TGTGCCACCAGTTCCGCAGGGGTGAACTCCTACAATGAGCAGTTCTTC. Its translation: CATSSAGVNSYNEQFF.

The chain joins TRBV13 to TRBJ1-2; 7 nucleotides align to TRBD1. Germline CDR1 is PRHDT and CDR2 is FYEKMQ (reference sequence). CDR3 length: 13 residues. V was pared by 5 bases and J by 4 bases, with 4 bases of the junction left unmatched. The CDR3, as DNA: TGTGCCAGCAGCCCCAGGGGGATCTATGGCTACACCTTC. Translated: CASSPRGIYGYTF.

The rearrangement links TRBV9 to TRBJ2-1; no definite D call. The CDR3 runs to 12 residues. V was trimmed by 0 bases and J by 7 bases, leaving 5 bases between them. CDR1 SGDLS and CDR2 YYNGEE come from the germline V gene. As DNA, the CDR3 is TGTGCCAGCAGCGTAGCGCAGAATGAGCAGTTCTTC. This codes for CASSVAQNEQFF.

The table lists this clonotype with a count of one. This chain connects TRBV7-9 to TRBJ2-5, with D uncertain. This CDR3 region has 14 residues. CDR1 and CDR2 (germline): SEHNR, FQNEAQ (reference sequence). V gave up 9 bases and J gave up 3 bases, with 17 bases separating them. The CDR3: CASHDAVWEETQYF. CDR3 DNA: TGTGCCAGTCATGACGCGGTGTGGGAAGAGACCCAGTACTTC.

The chain recombines TRBV6-1 with TRBJ2-5, with 12 bases lining up with TRBD1. This CDR3 is 19 amino acids long. The J segment lost 1 base and the V segment lost 6 bases, leaving 15 bases of the junction unmatched. Per germline, CDR1 MNHNS and CDR2 SASEGT. CDR3 in DNA: TGTGCCAGCAGCCCCGGGACAGGGGGCGCGGGAGACCCCCAAGAGACCCAGTACTTC. This sequence encodes CASSPGTGGAGDPQETQYF.

The chain uses TRBV4-3 and TRBJ2-5; the D gene is possibly TRBD2 (6 bases). Germline values: CDR1 LGHNA, CDR2 YSLEER. CDR3 size: 15 residues. V shed 0 bases and J shed 5 bases, with 13 bases lying between them. The CDR3 region is CASSQDSLSGETQYF. The CDR3, as DNA: TGCGCCAGCAGCCAAGACTCCCTGAGCGGGGAGACCCAGTACTTC.

V and J are TRBV13 and TRBJ2-7; tentative D call: TRBD2 (6 bases). The CDR3 covers 12 residues. V dropped 10 bases and J dropped 3 bases, with 13 bases sitting between them. Germline-derived CDR1 and CDR2 are PRHDT and FYEKMQ (reference sequence). In DNA form, the CDR3 reads TGTGCCACCGCGGGCGGGAACTACGAGCAGTACTTC. Its protein is CATAGGNYEQYF.

The gene calls are TRBV7-9 and TRBJ1-1; D remains ambiguous. This CDR3 is built from 13 residues. Deletions cut 1 base from V and 8 bases from J, with 11 bases between. Germline V gene lookup returns CDR1 SEHNR and CDR2 FQNEAQ (reference sequence). The CDR3: CASSLVREFEAFF. Written as DNA, the CDR3 is TGTGCCAGCAGCTTAGTAAGGGAATTCGAAGCTTTCTTT.

The V and J genes are TRBV20-1 and TRBJ2-1; 9 nucleotides agree with TRBD2. V was pared by 4 bases and J by 0 bases, with 13 bases of the junction left unmatched. CDR1 is DFQATT, CDR2 SNEGSKA, per germline (reference sequence). The CDR3 runs 18 residues. The CDR3 protein is CSATGASGAHSSYNEQFF. Here the CDR3 DNA reads TGCAGTGCTACCGGGGCTAGCGGGGCCCATAGCTCCTACAATGAGCAGTTCTTC.

This rearrangement joins TRBV5-1 to TRBJ2-5; the D is unclear. The V end was cut by 5 bases, the J end by 0 bases, with 8 bases between. The CDR3 sequence is 13 residues long. Germline CDR1 is SGHRS and CDR2 is YFSETQ. In DNA, the CDR3 is TGCGCCAGCAGTGCAGGCTACCAAGAGACCCAGTACTTC. Protein product: CASSAGYQETQYF.

V usage is TRBV20-1 and J usage is TRBJ2-1; 9 nucleotides agree with TRBD2. CDR1 is DFQATT and CDR2 is SNEGSKA in the germline V gene (reference sequence). CDR3 length: 16 amino acids. Trimming cost V 1 base and J 4 bases; bases outside gene matches: 8. CDR3 loop: CSARVGGRASYNEQFF. In DNA, the CDR3 is TGCAGTGCTAGAGTAGGCGGGAGGGCCTCATACAATGAGCAGTTCTTC.

The rearrangement uses TRBV12-3 or TRBV12-4 and TRBJ2-3; 12 nucleotides align to TRBD2. V lost 5 bases to trimming and J lost 5 bases; unmatched junction nucleotides: 8. The CDR3 sequence is 16 residues long. CDR3 protein: CASSQTSGRSGDTQYF. CDR3 DNA sequence: TGTGCCAGCAGTCAGACTAGCGGGAGAAGTGGAGATACGCAGTATTTT.

The chain couples TRBV7-8 to TRBJ2-1, with TRBD1 matching 7 bases. Germline loops: CDR1 SGHVS, CDR2 FQNEAQ. This CDR3 has 16 residues. Losses at the gene ends were 1 base for V and 4 bases for J; bases not matched to a gene: 7. DNA of the CDR3: TGTGCCAGCAGCTTAGAGGTCAGGGGGTCTTACAATGAGCAGTTCTTC. This gives the protein CASSLEVRGSYNEQFF.

The CDR3: CASRDSNYGYTF. As DNA, the CDR3 is TGTGCCAGCAGGGACAGTAACTATGGCTACACCTTC. The gene calls are TRBV3-1 and TRBJ1-2; a possible D gene is TRBD1 (6 bases). Germline CDR1 reads LGHDT; CDR2 reads YNNKEL (reference sequence). The germline V and J ends were trimmed by 6 bases and 1 base, with 6 bases remaining between them. The CDR3 totals 12 residues. Drawing the rest from reference TRBV3-1 and TRBJ1-2, the complete variable domain is DTAVSQTPKYLVTQMGNDKSIKCEQNLGHDTMYWYKQDSKKFLKIMFSYNNKELIINETVPNRFSPKSPDKAHLNLHINSLELGDSAVYFCASRDSNYGYTFGSGTRLTVV.

The J gene is TRBJ2-1, the V gene TRBV5-1; D is possibly TRBD1 (6 bases). This CDR3 contains 17 residues. In germline, CDR1 is SGHRS, CDR2 YFSETQ. Trimming removed 6 bases at V and 7 bases at J, with 26 bases between. CDR3 sequence (DNA): TGCGCCAGCACCTCATCGGGTTTGGACAGCCCGAGGAATGAGCAGTTCTTC. Translated, it gives CASTSSGLDSPRNEQFF.

The chain employs TRBV13 and TRBJ2-1; D might be TRBD2 (5 bases). This CDR3 comprises 15 residues. Trimming left V 4 bases short and J 8 bases short, with 18 bases between. CDR1 and CDR2 (germline): PRHDT, FYEKMQ (reference sequence). CDR3 nucleotide sequence: TGTGCCAGCAGCTCGAAGTTCACACCGAGGGATGAGCAGTTCTTC. Amino acids: CASSSKFTPRDEQFF.

The genes are TRBV4-3 and TRBJ2-7; possible D gene TRBD1, 5 bases. The CDR3 is made up of 16 amino acids. Trimming left V 1 base short and J 4 bases short, with 17 bases between. Germline V gene data show CDR1 as LGHNA and CDR2 as YSLEER. The CDR3 DNA reads as TGCGCCAGCAGCCAAGGTTTGGACAAACGCCTGTACGAGCAGTACTTC. Translation: CASSQGLDKRLYEQYF.